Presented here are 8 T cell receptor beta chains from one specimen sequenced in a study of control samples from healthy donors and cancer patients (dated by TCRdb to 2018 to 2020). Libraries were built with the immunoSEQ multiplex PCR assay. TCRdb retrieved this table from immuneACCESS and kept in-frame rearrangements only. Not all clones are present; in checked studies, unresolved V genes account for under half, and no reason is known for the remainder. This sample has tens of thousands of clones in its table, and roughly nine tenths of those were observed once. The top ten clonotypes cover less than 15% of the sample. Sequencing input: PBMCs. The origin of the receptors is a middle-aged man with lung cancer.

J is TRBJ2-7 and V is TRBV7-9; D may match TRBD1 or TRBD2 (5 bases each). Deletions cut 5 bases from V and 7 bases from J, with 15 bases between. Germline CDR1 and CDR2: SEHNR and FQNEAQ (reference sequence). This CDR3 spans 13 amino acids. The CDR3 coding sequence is TGTGCCAGCAGCGCCATTGGGGGTTCGGAGCAGTACTTC. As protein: CASSAIGGSEQYF.

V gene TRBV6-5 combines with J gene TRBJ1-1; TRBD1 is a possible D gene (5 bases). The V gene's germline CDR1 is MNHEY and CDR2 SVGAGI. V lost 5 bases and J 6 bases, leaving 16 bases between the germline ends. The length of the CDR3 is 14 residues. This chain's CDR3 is CASSPPGEAPEAFF. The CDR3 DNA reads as TGTGCCAGCAGTCCACCGGGGGAGGCACCTGAAGCTTTCTTT.

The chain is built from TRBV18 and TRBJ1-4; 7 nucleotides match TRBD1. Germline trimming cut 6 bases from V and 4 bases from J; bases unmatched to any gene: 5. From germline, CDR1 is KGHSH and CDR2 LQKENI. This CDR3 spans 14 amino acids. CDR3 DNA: TGTGCCAGCTCTCAGGACAGGTTTAATGAAAAACTGTTTTTT. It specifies CASSQDRFNEKLFF.

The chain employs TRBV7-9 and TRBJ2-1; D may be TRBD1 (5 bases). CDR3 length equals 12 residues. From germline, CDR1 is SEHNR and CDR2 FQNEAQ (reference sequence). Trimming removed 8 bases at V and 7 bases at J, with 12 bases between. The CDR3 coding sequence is TGTGCCAGCTCTAACTCAGGGAATGAGCAGTTCTTC. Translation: CASSNSGNEQFF.

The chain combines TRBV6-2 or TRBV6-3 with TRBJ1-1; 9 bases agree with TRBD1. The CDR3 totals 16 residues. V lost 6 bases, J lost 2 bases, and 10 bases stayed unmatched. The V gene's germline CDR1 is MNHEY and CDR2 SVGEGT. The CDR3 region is CASSPGQGLENTEAFF. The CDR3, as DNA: TGTGCCAGCAGCCCGGGACAGGGTTTGGAAAACACTGAAGCTTTCTTT.

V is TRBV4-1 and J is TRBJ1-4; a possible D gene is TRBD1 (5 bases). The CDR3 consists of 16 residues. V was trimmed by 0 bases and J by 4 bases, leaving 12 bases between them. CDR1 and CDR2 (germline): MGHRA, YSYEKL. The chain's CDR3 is CASSQDPYRSNEKLFF. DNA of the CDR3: TGCGCCAGCAGCCAAGATCCATACAGGAGTAATGAAAAACTGTTTTTT.

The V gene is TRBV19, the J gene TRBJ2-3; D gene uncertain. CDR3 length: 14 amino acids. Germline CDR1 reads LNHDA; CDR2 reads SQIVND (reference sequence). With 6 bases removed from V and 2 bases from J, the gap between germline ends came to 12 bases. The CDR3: CASSLQHATDTQYF. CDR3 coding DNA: TGTGCCAGTAGCCTACAGCACGCCACAGATACGCAGTATTTT.

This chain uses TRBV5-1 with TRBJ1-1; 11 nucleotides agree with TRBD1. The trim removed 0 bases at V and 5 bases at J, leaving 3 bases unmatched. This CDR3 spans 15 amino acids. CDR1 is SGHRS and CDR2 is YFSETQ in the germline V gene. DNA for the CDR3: TGCGCCAGCAGCTTGGAGGACAGGGGGCTAACTGAAGCTTTCTTT. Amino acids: CASSLEDRGLTEAFF.